A selection of T cell receptor beta chains follows, all from one sample in a study of human T cells and chemical hapten exposure. TCRdb recomputed calls from the RACE reads with MiXCR, one row per CDR3 protein. Of 150,000 to 200,000 distinct CDR3 sequences listed, 30% are singletons. The source was whole blood, collected in connection with sensitization to the hapten diphenylcyclopropenone (DPC). The receptor source for this set is a woman aged 30 to 39 with alopecia areata. Some clones in this sample may be carry-over from other donors' samples. Each CDR3 is given without its conserved first and last residue.

cdr3_aa: ASSQDWDRGNQPQH; v_call: TRBV4-3
cdr3_aa: SAHLTGGGSQF; v_call: TRBV20-1
cdr3_aa: ASSQALRIGILNTGELF; v_call: TRBV14
cdr3_aa: SASRDRLNTEAF; v_call: TRBV20-1
cdr3_aa: SARQSASAPREQY; v_call: TRBV20-1
cdr3_aa: ASSRYGETQY; v_call: TRBV27
cdr3_aa: ASSQDLQGAASSGNTID; v_call: TRBV3-1
cdr3_aa: ASSSGTGREDTIY; v_call: TRBV7-9
cdr3_aa: ASSPSAGTSGPTDTQY; v_call: TRBV7-2
cdr3_aa: ASSLRQAVYEQY; v_call: TRBV28
cdr3_aa: ASSPRSNEQF; v_call: TRBV28
cdr3_aa: ASSYPARPEAF; v_call: TRBV6-6
cdr3_aa: ASGGLAGGTYEQY; v_call: TRBV28
cdr3_aa: SAPRRSGGDIQY; v_call: TRBV20-1
cdr3_aa: ASSPQGYNYGYT; v_call: TRBV11-2